This T cell receptor beta chain derives from a study of cytomegalovirus exposure and HLA in healthy donors. PCR used 60 Vbeta primers and 13 Jbeta primers. As processed by the authors: The authors later counted 65 million to 80 million unique TCR beta chains, some 9.9 million of them shared. TCRdb's copy holds only in-frame clones and misses some; the assay was immunoSEQ multiplex PCR. The V and J calls and clone size were taken over from that table, and D and trimming were inferred from the DNA. This sample yields roughly 130,000 clones, of which 88% are seen a single time; roughly 0.53% belongs to the top ten. Notes on this clone: Its target is not known.

Study outcomes and limitations: Cytomegalovirus status was reportedly diagnosed by the classifier with high sensitivity and specificity.

This clonotype originated in a middle-aged woman in good health and CMV-seronegative. Sequencing used PBMCs.

The CDR3 nucleotides read TGTGCCAGCAGTGAAGGACAGGGGTGGGGGAACACTGAAGCTTTCTTT. This gives the protein CASSEGQGWGNTEAFF. The chain recombines TRBV2 with TRBJ1-1; TRBD1 matches 8 bases. The CDR3 sequence is 16 residues long. Germline V gene lookup returns CDR1 SNHLY and CDR2 FYNNEI. Unmatched junction bases numbered 5, after V lost 1 base and J lost 1 base.